These 10 T cell receptor beta chains came from one sample sequenced in a study of blood T cell repertoires in COVID-19 (dated by TCRdb to 2018 to 2021). The receptor library was made with the immunoSEQ multiplex PCR assay. TCRdb holds this immuneACCESS table with in-frame rearrangements only. Some clones are missing; in checked studies, unresolved V genes explain under half, and the rest has no known cause. Within this sample are 110,000 or so clones, with around 83% of them counted one time only. The ten biggest clones cover approximately 4.1% of the sample. The sequenced sample was peripheral blood. These receptors were collected from a woman between 65 and 79 years old with acute or convalescent COVID-19.

The chain is built from TRBV19 and TRBJ2-1; 10 bases are shared with TRBD2. The CDR3 is 15 residues long. V dropped 9 bases and J dropped 4; count of bases not matched to a gene: 9. Germline V gene data show CDR1 as LNHDA and CDR2 as SQIVND (reference sequence). CDR3 loop: CASQRLAGRYNEQFF. Here the CDR3 DNA reads TGTGCCAGCCAACGACTAGCGGGCCGGTACAATGAGCAGTTCTTC.

This clone was detected once. V is TRBV19 and J is TRBJ2-3; TRBD2 aligns across 8 bases. Trimming cost V 3 bases and J 1 base; bases outside gene matches: 6. The germline gives CDR1 LNHDA, CDR2 SQIVND (reference sequence). The CDR3 is 16 residues long. The CDR3 nucleotides read TGTGCCAGTAGTATGCCGGGACTAGGGGGCACAGATACGCAGTATTTT. This codes for CASSMPGLGGTDTQYF.

The chain has TRBV9 and TRBJ1-6, with TRBD1 as a possible D gene (5 bases). V was cut by 2 bases and J by 9 bases, with 15 bases left in between. This CDR3 comprises 15 residues. Germline CDR1 is SGDLS and CDR2 is YYNGEE. This chain's CDR3 is CASSVQGSVGSPLHF. Written as DNA, the CDR3 is TGTGCCAGCAGCGTGCAGGGTTCGGTTGGTTCACCCCTCCACTTT.

The chain links TRBV7-2 to TRBJ2-2, with D perhaps TRBD2 (5 bases). The CDR3 loop spans 16 amino acids. Trimming stripped 2 bases from V and 4 bases from J, with 14 bases between. Germline values: CDR1 SGHTA, CDR2 FQGNSA. CDR3 residues: CASSLSGRFTTGELFF. The CDR3 bases are TGTGCCAGCAGCTTAAGTGGGAGATTTACCACCGGGGAGCTGTTTTTT.

The CDR3, as DNA: TGTGCCAGCAGCCTGACAGGACCATTCTCCTATGGCTACACCTTC. This encodes CASSLTGPFSYGYTF. The V gene is TRBV6-6, the J gene TRBJ1-2; weak D call: TRBD1 (6 bases). Trimming removed 6 bases at V and 4 bases at J, with 18 bases between. CDR1 is MNHNY, CDR2 SVGAGI, per germline (reference sequence). The length of the CDR3 is 15 residues.

The chain links TRBV11-2 to TRBJ2-3, with D possibly TRBD2 on 6 matching bases. Trimming took 2 bases from V and 4 from J, leaving 16 bases between them. CDR1 and CDR2 from the germline V gene are SGHAT and FQNNGV. This CDR3 has 16 residues. CDR3 sequence reads: CASSLMGTGGADTQYF. In DNA, the CDR3 is TGTGCCAGCAGCTTAATGGGGACCGGCGGGGCAGATACGCAGTATTTT.

The CDR3 DNA follows: TGTGCCACAAGACAGGAGGAGTATGCCTACGAGCAGTACTTC. Translated: CATRQEEYAYEQYF. This chain joins TRBV10-3 and TRBJ2-7; tentatively, D is TRBD1 (6 bases). The CDR3 is 14 residues long. Germline V gives CDR1 ENHRY, CDR2 SYGVKD. V dropped 10 bases and J dropped 2 bases, with 18 bases sitting between them.

This clone has only a few counts. The chain joins TRBV19 to TRBJ2-6; D ambiguous. This CDR3 has 14 amino acids. Germline V gene lookup returns CDR1 LNHDA and CDR2 SQIVND (reference sequence). Trimming left V 6 bases short and J 1 base short, with 7 bases between. Written as DNA, the CDR3 is TGTGCCAGTAGCTTCCTTTCTGGGGCCAACGTCCTGACTTTC. It translates to CASSFLSGANVLTF.

V is TRBV2 and J is TRBJ2-5; TRBD1 agrees at 8 bases. The CDR3 runs 14 residues. Germline trimming cut 4 bases from V and 7 bases from J; bases unmatched to any gene: 8. CDR1 is SNHLY and CDR2 is FYNNEI in the germline V gene. The CDR3 DNA reads TGTGCCAGCAGTGGACAGGGGACTTGGGCGACCCAGTACTTC. Encoded protein: CASSGQGTWATQYF.

This clone is a singleton in its sample. The rearrangement uses TRBV5-4 and TRBJ1-6; 7 nucleotides align to TRBD1. From germline, CDR1 is SGHNT and CDR2 YYREEE (reference sequence). CDR3 length: 17 amino acids. Trimming removed 0 bases from V and 8 bases from J; junction bases left unmatched: 11. The CDR3 DNA reads TGTGCCAGCAGCTTGGGAGGATCGACAGGGTATGATTCACCCCTCCACTTT. This encodes CASSLGGSTGYDSPLHF.